This TCR beta chain was captured in a study of blood T cell repertoires in COVID-19 (dated by TCRdb to the early 2020s). Study-wide context: Samples covering the acute and convalescent phases of COVID-19 were provided by collaborators in the United States, Italy and Spain. Subjects who had been exposed to COVID-19, were actively infected with it, or had recovered from it provided the deeply sampled blood TCRbeta repertoires that made up the dataset. Nearly every sample came with metadata listing a de-identified subject ID, COVID-19 status, age in years and sex. The repertoires were made available in a free public database intended to serve as a resource for research on the immune response to SARS-CoV-2. Samples came from the ongoing ImmuneRACE study (first 160 participants) plus 1,254 subjects from 6 global collaborators. HLA class I and class II types, where available, came from metadata supplied by the sample provider rather than from assay-based typing. The material from the prospective study consisted of cDNA or gDNA derived from T cells, B-cell-depleted T cells, or PBMCs.

V and J are trimmed by 3 bases and 12 bases, and the gene matches miss 16 bases of the junction. Reading the germline V gene gives CDR1 LGHNA and CDR2 YSLEER. The CDR3 goes from the cysteine to the phenylalanine over 16 residues. The only DNA kept is the CDR3, 48 bases in frame from the first base. A remark on this clone: Its antigen remains undetermined. Base quality data are lacking; no much larger clone is found one base away.

The collaborating institutions used their own protocols to collect whole blood in K2EDTA tubes. For TCRbeta analysis, collaborators shipped samples as frozen whole blood, isolated PBMCs, or DNA extracted from either of those sample types. Overall study results and their limits: How much clinical and demographic metadata was included differed by source and by participant, and the metadata was provided uncurated.

The immunoSEQ Assay, a bias-controlled multiplex PCR, was used to amplify TCRbeta CDR3 regions from genomic DNA. On the study's bioinformatics: The number of nucleated cells in each sample was estimated from the amplification of reference gene primers within the assay. To quantify the absolute abundance of each unique TCRbeta CDR3 rearrangement, sequence reads were collapsed and filtered. For each sample, productive Simpson clonality was calculated as the square root of Simpson's diversity index across productive rearrangements. TCRdb mirrors the immuneACCESS table, restricted to in-frame sequences. Some clones are absent from its copies; in checked studies, under half trace to an unresolved V gene, and the reason for the others is unknown. D and trimming were read from the DNA, whereas the V and J calls and clone size are those reported in that table. The sample records nearly 95,000 clones, 90% of which are singletons. The ten most abundant clones make up roughly 1.5% of the sample.

The source of this sequence is a human donor with active COVID-19. The donor label of this sample is uncertain. The sample comprised peripheral blood. The chain uses TRBV4-3 and TRBJ1-3; 8 middle bases align to TRBD1. In nucleotide form, the sequence is TGCGCCAGCAGCCAGGACAGGGTCGGTGCGGGGTTCGGCATATATTTT. This codes for CASSQDRVGAGFGIYF.